This TCR beta chain was documented in a study of vaccination and CD4 T cells after COVID-19. General observations from the study: No early post-infection timepoints were studied, and convalescent patients studied were relatively few.

The Oncomine TCR Beta short-read assay sequenced DNA from cultured CD4+ T cells. TCRdb reprocessed the PCR reads via MiXCR and lists one record per CDR3 protein. Of about 7,000 distinct CDR3 sequences in the sample, approximately 53% were seen once. Remarks on this clonotype: The antigen remains unidentified.

V lost 4 bases and J 0 bases, leaving 15 bases between the germline ends. This CDR3 has 16 residues. Treatment described: approximately 10-day PBMC culture with coronavirus spike peptide pools or control peptides (ViraFEST assay). The unexposed donor provided CD4+ T cells, which were taken before the COVID-19 pandemic (2011-2018). Peptide-pool expansion of antigen-specific T cells preceded TCR sequencing in ViraFEST. The receptor's source is a human donor in good health. Sequencing was carried out using CD4+ T cells from blood, cultured in vitro. The chain is built from TRBV12-3 or TRBV12-4 and TRBJ1-1; D perhaps matches TRBD1 (5 bases). Here the CDR3 DNA reads TGTGCCAGCAGTTCCCAGGGTTCGATCCTGAACACTGAAGCTTTCTTT. Translation: CASSSQGSILNTEAFF.